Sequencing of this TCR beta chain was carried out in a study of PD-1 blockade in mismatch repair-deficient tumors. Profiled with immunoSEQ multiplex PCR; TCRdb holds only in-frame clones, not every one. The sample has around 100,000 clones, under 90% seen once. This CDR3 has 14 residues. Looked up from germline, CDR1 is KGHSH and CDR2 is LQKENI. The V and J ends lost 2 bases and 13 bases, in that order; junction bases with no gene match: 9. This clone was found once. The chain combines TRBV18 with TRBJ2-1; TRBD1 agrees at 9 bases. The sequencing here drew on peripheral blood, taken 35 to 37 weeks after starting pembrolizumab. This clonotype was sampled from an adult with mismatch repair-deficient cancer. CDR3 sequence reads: CASSPGTGNFLQFF. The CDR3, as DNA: TGTGCCAGCTCACCAGGGACAGGGAACTTCCTACAGTTCTTC. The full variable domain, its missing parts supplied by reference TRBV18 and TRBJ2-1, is NAGVMQNPRHLVRRRGQEARLRCSPMKGHSHVYWYRQLPEEGLKFMVYLQKENIIDESGMPKERFSAEFPKEGPSILRIQQVVRGDSAAYFCASSPGTGNFLQFFGPGTRLTVL.